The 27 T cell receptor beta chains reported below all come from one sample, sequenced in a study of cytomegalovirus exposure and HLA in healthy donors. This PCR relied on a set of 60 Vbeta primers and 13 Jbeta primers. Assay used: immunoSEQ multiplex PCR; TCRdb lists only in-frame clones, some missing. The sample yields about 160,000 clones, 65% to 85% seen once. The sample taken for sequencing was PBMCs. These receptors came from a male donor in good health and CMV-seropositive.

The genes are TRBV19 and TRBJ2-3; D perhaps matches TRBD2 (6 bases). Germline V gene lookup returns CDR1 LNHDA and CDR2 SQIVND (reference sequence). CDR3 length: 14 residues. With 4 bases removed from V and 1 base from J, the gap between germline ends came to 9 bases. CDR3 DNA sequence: TGTGCCAGTAGTAGTAGCGGCCGCACAGATACGCAGTATTTT. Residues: CASSSSGRTDTQYF.

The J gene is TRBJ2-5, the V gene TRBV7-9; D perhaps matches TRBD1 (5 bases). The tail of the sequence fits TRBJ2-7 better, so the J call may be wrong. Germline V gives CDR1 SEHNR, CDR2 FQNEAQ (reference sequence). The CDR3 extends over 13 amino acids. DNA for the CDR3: TGTGCCATCGACAGTGTCAATCTCCACGAGCAGTACTTC. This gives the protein CAIDSVNLHEQYF.

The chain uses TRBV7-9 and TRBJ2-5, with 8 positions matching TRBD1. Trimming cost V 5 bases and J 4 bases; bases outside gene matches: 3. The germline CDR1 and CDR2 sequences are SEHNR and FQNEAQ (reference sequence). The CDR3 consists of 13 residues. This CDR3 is CASSRDRGETQYF. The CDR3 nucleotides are TGTGCCAGCAGCCGAGACAGGGGAGAGACCCAGTACTTC. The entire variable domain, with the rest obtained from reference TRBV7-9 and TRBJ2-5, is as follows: DTGVSQNPRHKITKRGQNVTFRCDPISEHNRLYWYRQTLGQGPEFLTYFQNEAQLEKSRLLSDRFSAERPKGSFSTLEIQRTEQGDSAMYLCASSRDRGETQYFGPGTRLLVL.

The CDR3 nucleotides read TGTGCCAGCAGCTCCTCCCTGACAGGGGCTTATAGCGGGGAGCTGTTTTTT. Translation: CASSSSLTGAYSGELFF. This chain joins TRBV7-2 and TRBJ2-2, with 8 bases aligning to TRBD1. The CDR3 loop spans 17 amino acids. In germline, CDR1 is SGHTA, CDR2 FQGNSA. V shed 4 bases and J 7 bases; nucleotides not matched to a gene: 14.

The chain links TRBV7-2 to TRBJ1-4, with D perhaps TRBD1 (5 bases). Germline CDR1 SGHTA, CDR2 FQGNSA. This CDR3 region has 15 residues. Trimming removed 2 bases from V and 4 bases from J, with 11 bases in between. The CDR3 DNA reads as TGTGCCAGCAGCTTACAGGGAAGTTTTAATGAAAAACTGTTTTTT. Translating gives CASSLQGSFNEKLFF.

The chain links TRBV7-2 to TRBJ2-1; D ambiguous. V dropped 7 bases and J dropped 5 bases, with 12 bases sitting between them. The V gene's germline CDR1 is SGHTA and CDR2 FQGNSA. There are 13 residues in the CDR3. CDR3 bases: TGTGCCAGCACGACTGACTTGGACAATGAGCAGTTCTTC. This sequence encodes CASTTDLDNEQFF.

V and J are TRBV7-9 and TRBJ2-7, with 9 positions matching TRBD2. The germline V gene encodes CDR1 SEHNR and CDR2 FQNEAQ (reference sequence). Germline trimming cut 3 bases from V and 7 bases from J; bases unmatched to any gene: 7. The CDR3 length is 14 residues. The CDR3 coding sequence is TGTGCCAGCAGCTTTACTAGCGGGTTGGGGGAGCAGTACTTC. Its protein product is CASSFTSGLGEQYF.

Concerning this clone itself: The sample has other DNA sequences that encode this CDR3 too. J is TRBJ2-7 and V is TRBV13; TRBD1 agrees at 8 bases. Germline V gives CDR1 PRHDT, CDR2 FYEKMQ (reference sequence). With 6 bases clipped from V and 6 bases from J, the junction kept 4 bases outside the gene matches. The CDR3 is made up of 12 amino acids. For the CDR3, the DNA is TGTGCCAGCAGTTTAACAGGGGGCGAGCAGTACTTC. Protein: CASSLTGGEQYF.

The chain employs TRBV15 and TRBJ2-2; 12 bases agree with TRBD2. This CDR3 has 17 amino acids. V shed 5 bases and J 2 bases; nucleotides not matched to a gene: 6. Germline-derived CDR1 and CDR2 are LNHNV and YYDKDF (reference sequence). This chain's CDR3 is CATSARLAGANTGELFF. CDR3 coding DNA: TGTGCCACCAGCGCTCGACTAGCGGGAGCAAACACCGGGGAGCTGTTTTTT.

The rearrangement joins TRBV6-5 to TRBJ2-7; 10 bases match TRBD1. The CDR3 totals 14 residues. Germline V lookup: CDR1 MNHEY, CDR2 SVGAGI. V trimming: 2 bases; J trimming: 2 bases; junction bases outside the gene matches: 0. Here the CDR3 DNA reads TGTGCCAGCAGTTACGGGACAGGGGCCTACGAGCAGTACTTC. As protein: CASSYGTGAYEQYF.

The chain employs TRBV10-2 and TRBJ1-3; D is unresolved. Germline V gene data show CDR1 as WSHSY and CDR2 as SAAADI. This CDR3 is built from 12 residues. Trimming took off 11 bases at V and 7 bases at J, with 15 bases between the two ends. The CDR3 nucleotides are TGCGCCGCACGGGGTATTCATAACACCATATATTTT. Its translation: CAARGIHNTIYF.

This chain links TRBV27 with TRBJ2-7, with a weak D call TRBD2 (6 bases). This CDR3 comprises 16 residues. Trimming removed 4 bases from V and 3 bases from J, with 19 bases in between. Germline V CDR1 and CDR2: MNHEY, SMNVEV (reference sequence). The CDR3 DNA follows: TGTGCCAGCAGTTCCCCCAGGTGGGGGAGGAACTACGAGCAGTACTTC. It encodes CASSSPRWGRNYEQYF.

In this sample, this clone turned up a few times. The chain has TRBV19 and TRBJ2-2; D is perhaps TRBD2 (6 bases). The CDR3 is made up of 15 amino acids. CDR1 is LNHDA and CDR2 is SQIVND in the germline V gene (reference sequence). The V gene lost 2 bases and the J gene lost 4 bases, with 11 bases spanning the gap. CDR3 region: CASSIRRAGTGELFF. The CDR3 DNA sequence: TGTGCCAGTAGTATAAGGAGGGCGGGCACCGGGGAGCTGTTTTTT.

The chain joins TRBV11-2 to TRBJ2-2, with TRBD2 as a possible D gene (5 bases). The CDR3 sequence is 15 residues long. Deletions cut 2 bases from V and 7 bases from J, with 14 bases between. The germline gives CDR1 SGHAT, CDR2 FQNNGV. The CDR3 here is CASSLTRGLGGELFF. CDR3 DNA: TGTGCCAGCAGCTTAACTCGGGGTTTGGGCGGGGAGCTGTTTTTT.

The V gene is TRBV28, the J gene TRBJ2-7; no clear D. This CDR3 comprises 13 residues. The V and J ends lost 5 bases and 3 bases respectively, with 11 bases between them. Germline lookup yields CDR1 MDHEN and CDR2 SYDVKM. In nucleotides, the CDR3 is TGTGCCAGCAGTCCACAAAACAGCTACGAGCAGTACTTC. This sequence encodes CASSPQNSYEQYF.

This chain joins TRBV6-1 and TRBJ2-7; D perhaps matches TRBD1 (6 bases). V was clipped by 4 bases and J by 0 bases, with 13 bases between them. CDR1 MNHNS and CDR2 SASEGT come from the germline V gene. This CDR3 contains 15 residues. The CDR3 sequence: CASSGDTLSSYEQYF. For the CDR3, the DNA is TGTGCCAGCAGTGGGGACACCTTGAGCTCCTACGAGCAGTACTTC.

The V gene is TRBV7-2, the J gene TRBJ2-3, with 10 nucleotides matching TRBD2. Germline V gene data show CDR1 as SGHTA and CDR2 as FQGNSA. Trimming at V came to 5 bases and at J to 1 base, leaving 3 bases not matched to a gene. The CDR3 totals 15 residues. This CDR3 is CASSRGTSGTDTQYF. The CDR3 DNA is TGTGCCAGCAGCCGAGGGACTAGCGGCACAGATACGCAGTATTTT. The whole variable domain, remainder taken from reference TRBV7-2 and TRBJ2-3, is GAGVSQSPSNKVTEKGKDVELRCDPISGHTALYWYRQSLGQGLEFLIYFQGNSAPDKSGLPSDRFSAERTGGSVSTLTIQRTQQEDSAVYLCASSRGTSGTDTQYFGPGTRLTVL.

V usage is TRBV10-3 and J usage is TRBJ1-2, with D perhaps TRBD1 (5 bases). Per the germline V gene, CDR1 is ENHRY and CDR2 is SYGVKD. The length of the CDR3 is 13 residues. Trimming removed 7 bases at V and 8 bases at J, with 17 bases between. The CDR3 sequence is CAITRGGMSGYTF. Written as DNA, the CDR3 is TGTGCCATCACGCGGGGGGGGATGAGCGGCTACACCTTC.

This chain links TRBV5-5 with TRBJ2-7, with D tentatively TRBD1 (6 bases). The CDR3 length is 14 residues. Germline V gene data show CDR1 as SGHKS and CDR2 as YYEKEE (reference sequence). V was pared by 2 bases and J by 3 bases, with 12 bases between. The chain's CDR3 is CASSFSDSVYEQYF. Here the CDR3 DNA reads TGTGCCAGCAGCTTTTCGGACAGTGTCTACGAGCAGTACTTC.

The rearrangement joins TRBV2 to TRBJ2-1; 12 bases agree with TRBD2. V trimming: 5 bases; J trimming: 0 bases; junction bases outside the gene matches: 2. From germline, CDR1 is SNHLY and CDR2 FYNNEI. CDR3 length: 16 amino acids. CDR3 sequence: CASSKLAGGSYNEQFF. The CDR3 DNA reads TGTGCCAGCAGTAAACTAGCGGGGGGCTCCTACAATGAGCAGTTCTTC.

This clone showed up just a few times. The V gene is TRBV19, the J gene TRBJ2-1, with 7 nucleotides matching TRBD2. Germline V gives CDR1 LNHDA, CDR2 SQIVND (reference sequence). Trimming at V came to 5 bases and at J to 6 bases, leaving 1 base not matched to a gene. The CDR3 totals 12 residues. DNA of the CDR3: TGTGCCAGTAGTCCTAGCGGCAATGAGCAGTTCTTC. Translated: CASSPSGNEQFF.

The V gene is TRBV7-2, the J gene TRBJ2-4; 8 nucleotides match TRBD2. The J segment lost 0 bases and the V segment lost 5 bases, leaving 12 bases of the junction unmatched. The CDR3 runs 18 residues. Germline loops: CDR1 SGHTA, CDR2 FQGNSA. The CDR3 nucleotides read TGTGCCAGCAGCCAAGGCCGGGTCGGGAGGGTAGCCAAAAACATTCAGTACTTC. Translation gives CASSQGRVGRVAKNIQYF.

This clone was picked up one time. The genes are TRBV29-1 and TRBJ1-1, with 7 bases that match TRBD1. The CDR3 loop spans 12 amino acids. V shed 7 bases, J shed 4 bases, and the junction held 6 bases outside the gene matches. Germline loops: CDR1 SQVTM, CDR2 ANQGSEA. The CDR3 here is CSAATGFTEAFF. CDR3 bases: TGCAGCGCCGCGACAGGGTTCACTGAAGCTTTCTTT.

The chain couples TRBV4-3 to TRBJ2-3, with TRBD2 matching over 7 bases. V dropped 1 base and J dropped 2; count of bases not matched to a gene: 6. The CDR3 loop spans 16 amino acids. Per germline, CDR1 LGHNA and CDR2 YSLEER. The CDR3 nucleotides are TGCGCCAGCAGCCAAGGGGCTAGCGGAAACACAGATACGCAGTATTTT. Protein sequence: CASSQGASGNTDTQYF.

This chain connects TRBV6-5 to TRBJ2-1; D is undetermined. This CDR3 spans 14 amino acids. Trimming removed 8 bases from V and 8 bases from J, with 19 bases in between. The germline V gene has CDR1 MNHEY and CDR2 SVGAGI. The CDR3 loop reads CASHSRVPADEQFF. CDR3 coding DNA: TGTGCCAGCCACTCCCGGGTCCCGGCCGATGAGCAGTTCTTC.

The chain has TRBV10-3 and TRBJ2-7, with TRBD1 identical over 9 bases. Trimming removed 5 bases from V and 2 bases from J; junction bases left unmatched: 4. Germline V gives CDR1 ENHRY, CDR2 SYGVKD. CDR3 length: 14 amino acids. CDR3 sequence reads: CAISSGTGPYEQYF. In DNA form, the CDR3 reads TGTGCCATCAGTTCCGGGACAGGGCCCTACGAGCAGTACTTC.

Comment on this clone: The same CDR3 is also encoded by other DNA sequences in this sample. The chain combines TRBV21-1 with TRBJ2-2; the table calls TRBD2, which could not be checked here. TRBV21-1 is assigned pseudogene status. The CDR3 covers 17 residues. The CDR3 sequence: CASSKGPSGTITGELFF. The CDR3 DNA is TGTGCCAGCAGCAAAGGGCCTAGCGGAACGATCACCGGGGAGCTGTTTTTT.